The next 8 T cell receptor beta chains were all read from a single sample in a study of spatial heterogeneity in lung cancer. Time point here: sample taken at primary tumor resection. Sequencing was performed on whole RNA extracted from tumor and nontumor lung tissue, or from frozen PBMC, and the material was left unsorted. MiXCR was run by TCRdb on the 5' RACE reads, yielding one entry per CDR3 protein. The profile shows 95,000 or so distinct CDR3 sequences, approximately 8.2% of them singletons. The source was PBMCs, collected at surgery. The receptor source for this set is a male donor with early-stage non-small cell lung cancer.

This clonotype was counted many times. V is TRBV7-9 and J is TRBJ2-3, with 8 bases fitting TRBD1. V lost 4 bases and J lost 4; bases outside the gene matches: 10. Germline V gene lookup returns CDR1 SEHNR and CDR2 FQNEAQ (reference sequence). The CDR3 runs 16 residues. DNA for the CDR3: TGTGCCAGCAGCTCAGGCCTGGACAGGGCCGCAGATACGCAGTATTTT. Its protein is CASSSGLDRAADTQYF.

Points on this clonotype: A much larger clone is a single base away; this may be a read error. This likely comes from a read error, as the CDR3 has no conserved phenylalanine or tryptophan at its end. The CDR3 nucleotides read TGTGCCAGCAGTGCATTCAGGGAACTGAACACTGAAGCTTTCTAT. Translation gives CASSAFRELNTEAFY. This chain links TRBV27 with TRBJ1-1, with D possibly matching TRBD1 (5 bases). CDR3 length equals 15 residues. CDR1 MNHEY and CDR2 SMNVEV come from the germline V gene (reference sequence). The V and J ends lost 5 bases and 0 bases respectively, with 13 bases between them.

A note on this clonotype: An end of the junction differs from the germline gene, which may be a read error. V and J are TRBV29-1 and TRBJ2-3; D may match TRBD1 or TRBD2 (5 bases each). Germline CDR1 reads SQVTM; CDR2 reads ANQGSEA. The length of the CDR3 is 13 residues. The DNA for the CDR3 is TGCAGCGTTGAGGGACGGACAACAGATGCGCAGTATTTT. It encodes CSVEGRTTDAQYF.

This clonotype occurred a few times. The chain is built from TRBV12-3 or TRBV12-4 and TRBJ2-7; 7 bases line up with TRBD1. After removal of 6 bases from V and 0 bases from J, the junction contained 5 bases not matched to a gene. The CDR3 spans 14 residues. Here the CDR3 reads CASSLDRSSYEQYF. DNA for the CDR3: TGTGCCAGCAGCCTGGACAGGAGCTCCTACGAGCAGTACTTC.

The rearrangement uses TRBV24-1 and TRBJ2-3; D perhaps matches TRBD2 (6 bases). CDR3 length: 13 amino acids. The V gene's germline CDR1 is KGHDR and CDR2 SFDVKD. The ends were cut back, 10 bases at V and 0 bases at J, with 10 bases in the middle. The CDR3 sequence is CATREASTDTQYF. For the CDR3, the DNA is TGTGCCACTAGGGAGGCTAGCACAGATACGCAGTATTTT.

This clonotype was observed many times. CDR3 sequence: CASSGWDYSSYEQYF. The CDR3 DNA is TGTGCCAGCAGTGGCTGGGACTATAGCTCCTACGAGCAGTACTTC. V gene TRBV2 combines with J gene TRBJ2-7; 7 nucleotides align to TRBD2. The CDR3 sequence is 15 residues long. Germline V CDR1 and CDR2: SNHLY, FYNNEI. V shed 4 bases, J shed 0 bases, and the junction held 6 bases outside the gene matches.

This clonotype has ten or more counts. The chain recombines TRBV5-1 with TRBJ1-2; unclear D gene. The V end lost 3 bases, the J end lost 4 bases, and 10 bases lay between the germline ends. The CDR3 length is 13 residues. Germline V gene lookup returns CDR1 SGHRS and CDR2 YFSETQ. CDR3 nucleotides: TGCGCCAGCAGCTCTGGCTCGGCCTATGGCTACACCTTC. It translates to CASSSGSAYGYTF.

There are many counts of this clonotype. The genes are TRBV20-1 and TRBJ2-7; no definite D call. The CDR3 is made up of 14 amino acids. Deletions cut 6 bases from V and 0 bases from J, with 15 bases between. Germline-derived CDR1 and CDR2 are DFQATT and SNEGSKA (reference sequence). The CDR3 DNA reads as TGCAGTGCCGCGCCCTGGGAAAGCTCCTACGAGCAGTACTTC. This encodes CSAAPWESSYEQYF.